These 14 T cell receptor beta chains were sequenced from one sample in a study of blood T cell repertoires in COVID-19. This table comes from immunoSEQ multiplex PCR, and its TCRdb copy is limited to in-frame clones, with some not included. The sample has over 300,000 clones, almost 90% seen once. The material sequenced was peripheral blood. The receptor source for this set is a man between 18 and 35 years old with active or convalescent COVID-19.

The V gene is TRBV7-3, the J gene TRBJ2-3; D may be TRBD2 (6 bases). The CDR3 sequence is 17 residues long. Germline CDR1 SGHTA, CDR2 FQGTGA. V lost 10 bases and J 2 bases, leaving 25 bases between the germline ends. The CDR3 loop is CAITPTHGTVITDTQYF. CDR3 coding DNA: TGTGCCATCACCCCCACCCACGGGACTGTCATCACAGATACGCAGTATTTT.

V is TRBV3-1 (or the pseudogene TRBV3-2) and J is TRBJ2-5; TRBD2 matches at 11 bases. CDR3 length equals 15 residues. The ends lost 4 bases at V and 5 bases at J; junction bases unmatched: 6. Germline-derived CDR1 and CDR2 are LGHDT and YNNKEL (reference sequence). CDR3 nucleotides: TGTGCCAGCAGCCTTAGCGGGGGGGATTGGGAGACCCAGTACTTC. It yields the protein CASSLSGGDWETQYF.

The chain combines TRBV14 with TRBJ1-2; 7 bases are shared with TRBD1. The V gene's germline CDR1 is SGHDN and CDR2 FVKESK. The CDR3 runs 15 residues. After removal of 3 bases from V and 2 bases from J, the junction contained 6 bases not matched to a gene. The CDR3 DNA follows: TGTGCCAGCAGCCAGCACAGGGGACCGAACTATGGCTACACCTTC. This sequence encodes CASSQHRGPNYGYTF.

The CDR3: CASSRMGGAAAFF. The CDR3 bases are TGTGCCAGCAGCCGCATGGGGGGTGCTGCAGCTTTCTTT. The rearrangement joins TRBV5-6 to TRBJ1-1, with D possibly being TRBD1 (5 bases). This CDR3 is built from 13 residues. Per germline, CDR1 SGHDT and CDR2 YYEEEE. The germline V and J ends were trimmed by 4 bases and 10 bases, with 17 bases remaining between them.

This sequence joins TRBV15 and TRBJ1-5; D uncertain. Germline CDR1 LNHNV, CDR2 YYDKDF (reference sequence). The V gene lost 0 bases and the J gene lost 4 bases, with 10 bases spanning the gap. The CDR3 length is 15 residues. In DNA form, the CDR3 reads TGTGCCACCAGCAGAGATTCCGGTCGGAATCAGCCCCAGCATTTT. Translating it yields CATSRDSGRNQPQHF.

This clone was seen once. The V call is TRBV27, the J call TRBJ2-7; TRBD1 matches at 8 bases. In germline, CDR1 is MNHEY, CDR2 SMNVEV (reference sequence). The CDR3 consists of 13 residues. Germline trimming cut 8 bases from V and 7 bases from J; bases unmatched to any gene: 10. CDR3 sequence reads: CASGEQGVWEQYF. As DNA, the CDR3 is TGTGCCAGCGGCGAACAGGGGGTATGGGAGCAGTACTTC.

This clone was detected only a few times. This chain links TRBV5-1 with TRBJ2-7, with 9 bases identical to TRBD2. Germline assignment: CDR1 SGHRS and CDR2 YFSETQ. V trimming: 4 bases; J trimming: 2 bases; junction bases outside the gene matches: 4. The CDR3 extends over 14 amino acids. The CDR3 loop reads CASSSSGGPYEQYF. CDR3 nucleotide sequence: TGCGCCAGCAGCAGTAGCGGGGGACCCTACGAGCAGTACTTC. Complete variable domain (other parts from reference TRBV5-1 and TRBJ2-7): KAGVTQTPRYLIKTRGQQVTLSCSPISGHRSVSWYQQTPGQGLQFLFEYFSETQRNKGNFPGRFSGRQFSNSRSEMNVSTLELGDSALYLCASSSSGGPYEQYFGPGTRLTVT.

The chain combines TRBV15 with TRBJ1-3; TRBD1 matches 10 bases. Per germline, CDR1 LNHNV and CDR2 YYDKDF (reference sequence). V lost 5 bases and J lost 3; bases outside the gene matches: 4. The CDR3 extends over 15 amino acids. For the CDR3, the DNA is TGTGCCACCAGCGGGGACAGGGGACGTGGAAACACCATATATTTT. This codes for CATSGDRGRGNTIYF. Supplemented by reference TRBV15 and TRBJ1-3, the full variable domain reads DAMVIQNPRYQVTQFGKPVTLSCSQTLNHNVMYWYQQKSSQAPKLLFHYYDKDFNNEADTPDNFQSRRPNTSFCFLDIRSPGLGDTAMYLCATSGDRGRGNTIYFGEGSWLTVV.

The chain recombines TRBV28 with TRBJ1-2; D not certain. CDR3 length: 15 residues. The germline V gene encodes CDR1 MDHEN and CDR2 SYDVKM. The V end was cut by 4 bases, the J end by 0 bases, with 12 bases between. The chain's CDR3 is CASSSYHRANYGYTF. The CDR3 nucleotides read TGTGCCAGCAGTTCCTATCACCGTGCTAACTATGGCTACACCTTC.

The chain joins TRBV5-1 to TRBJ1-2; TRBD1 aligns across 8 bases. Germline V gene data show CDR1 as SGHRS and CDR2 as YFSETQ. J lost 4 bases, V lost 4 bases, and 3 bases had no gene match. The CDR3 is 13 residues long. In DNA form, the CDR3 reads TGCGCCAGCAGCGGACAGGGTCCCTATGGCTACACCTTC. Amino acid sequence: CASSGQGPYGYTF.

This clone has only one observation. CDR3 sequence: CASSLSTTGTTKTGELFF. As DNA, the CDR3 is TGTGCCAGCAGCTTAAGTACTACAGGGACGACCAAAACCGGGGAGCTGTTTTTT. The chain recombines TRBV7-6 with TRBJ2-2, with D maybe TRBD1 (6 bases). The ends were cut back, 2 bases at V and 5 bases at J, with 21 bases in the middle. Per the germline V gene, CDR1 is SGHVS and CDR2 is FNYEAQ. The CDR3 totals 18 residues.

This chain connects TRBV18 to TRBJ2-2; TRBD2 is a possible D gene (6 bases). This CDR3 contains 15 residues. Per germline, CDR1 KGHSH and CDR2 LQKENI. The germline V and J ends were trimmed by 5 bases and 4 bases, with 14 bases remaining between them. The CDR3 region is CASSEGLGGTGELFF. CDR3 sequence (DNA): TGTGCCAGCTCAGAGGGACTCGGCGGCACCGGGGAGCTGTTTTTT.

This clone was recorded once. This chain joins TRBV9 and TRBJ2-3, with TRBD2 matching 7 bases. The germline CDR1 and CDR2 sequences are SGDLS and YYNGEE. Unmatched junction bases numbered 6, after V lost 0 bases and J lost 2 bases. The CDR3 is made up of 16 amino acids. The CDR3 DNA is TGTGCCAGCAGCGTAGCAGCCGGGAGGCCCACAGATACGCAGTATTTT. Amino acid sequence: CASSVAAGRPTDTQYF.

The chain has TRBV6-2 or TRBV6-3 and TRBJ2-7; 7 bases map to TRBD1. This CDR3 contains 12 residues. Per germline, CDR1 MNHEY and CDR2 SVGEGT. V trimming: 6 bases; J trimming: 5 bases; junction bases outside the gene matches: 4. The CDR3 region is CASSRTGNEQYF. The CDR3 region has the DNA TGTGCCAGCAGCCGGACAGGAAACGAGCAGTACTTC.